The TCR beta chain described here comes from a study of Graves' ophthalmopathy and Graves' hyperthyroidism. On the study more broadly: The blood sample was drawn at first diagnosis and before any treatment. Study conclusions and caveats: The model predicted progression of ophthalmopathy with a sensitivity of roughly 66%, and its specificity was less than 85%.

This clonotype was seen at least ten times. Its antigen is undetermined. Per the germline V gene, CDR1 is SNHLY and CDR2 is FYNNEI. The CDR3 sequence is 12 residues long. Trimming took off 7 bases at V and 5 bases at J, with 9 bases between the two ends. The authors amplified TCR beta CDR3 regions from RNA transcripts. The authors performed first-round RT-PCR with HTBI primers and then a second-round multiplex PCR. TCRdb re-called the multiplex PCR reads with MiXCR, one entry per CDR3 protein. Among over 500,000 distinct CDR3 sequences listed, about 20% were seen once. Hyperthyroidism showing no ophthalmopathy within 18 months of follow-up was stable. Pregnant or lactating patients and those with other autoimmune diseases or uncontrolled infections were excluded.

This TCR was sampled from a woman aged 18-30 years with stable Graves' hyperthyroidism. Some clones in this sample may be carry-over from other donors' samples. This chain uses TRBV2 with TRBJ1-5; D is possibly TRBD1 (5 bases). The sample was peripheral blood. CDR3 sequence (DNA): TGTGCCAGCACCAAAGGGGATCAGCCCCAGCATTTT. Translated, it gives CASTKGDQPQHF.